A single T cell receptor beta chain is shown here with its context. Its antigen is not known. These data come from a study of beta chain features in type 1 diabetes. Regarding the study as a whole: TCRB repertoires of naive, central memory and Treg cells appeared more similar among patients than among healthy donors.

The isolated RNA, all of it, was reverse transcribed, so expressed TCRB transcripts were what got sequenced. The data were produced by immunoSEQ multiplex PCR, yet TCRdb's version contains in-frame clones alone and is incomplete. Among 450,000 to 550,000 clones listed, roughly 30% were seen once. Trimming took 7 bases from V and 5 from J, leaving 8 bases between them. Germline CDR1 is SEHNR and CDR2 is FQNEAQ (reference sequence). CDR3 size: 12 residues. This receptor was obtained from a man younger than 35 in good health. Sequencing input: naive CD4+ T cells from blood. The V and J genes are TRBV7-9 and TRBJ2-2; no definite D call. The CDR3 DNA follows: TGTGCCAGCACGTTAGATACCGGGGAGCTGTTTTTT. Translation: CASTLDTGELFF.